This TCR beta chain was captured in a study of T cell responses to AZD1222 COVID-19 vaccine. The method was immunoSEQ multiplex PCR; TCRdb's version includes in-frame clones alone and lacks a portion of them. The sample holds tens of thousands of clones, 87% seen once. Germline lookup yields CDR1 LNHDA and CDR2 SQIVND (reference sequence). The V and J ends lost 3 bases and 0 bases respectively, with 8 bases between them. The CDR3 is 14 amino acids. Study-level findings and limits: White British donors predominated, females outnumbered males, and clonal diversity was possibly underestimated. Repertoire sampling occurred only after the peak T cell response.

With regard to this clone: Its antigen is unknown.

The V call is TRBV19, the J call TRBJ1-1; unclear D gene. Sequencing used peripheral blood, obtained on day 0 of AZD1222 vaccination. This TCR was sampled from an adult in good health. The CDR3 reads CASSMTPMNTEAFF. In nucleotides, the CDR3 is TGTGCCAGTAGTATGACACCTATGAACACTGAAGCTTTCTTT.